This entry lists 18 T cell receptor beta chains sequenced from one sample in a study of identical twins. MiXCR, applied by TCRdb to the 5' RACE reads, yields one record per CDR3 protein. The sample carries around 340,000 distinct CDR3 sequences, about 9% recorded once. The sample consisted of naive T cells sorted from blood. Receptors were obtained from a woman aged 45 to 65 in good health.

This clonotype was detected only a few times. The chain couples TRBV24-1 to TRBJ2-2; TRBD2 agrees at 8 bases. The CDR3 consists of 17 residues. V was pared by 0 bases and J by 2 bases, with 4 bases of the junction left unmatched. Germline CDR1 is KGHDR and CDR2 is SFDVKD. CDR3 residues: CATSDLGLAKNTGELFF. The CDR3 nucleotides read TGTGCCACCAGTGATTTGGGACTAGCCAAAAACACCGGGGAGCTGTTTTTT.

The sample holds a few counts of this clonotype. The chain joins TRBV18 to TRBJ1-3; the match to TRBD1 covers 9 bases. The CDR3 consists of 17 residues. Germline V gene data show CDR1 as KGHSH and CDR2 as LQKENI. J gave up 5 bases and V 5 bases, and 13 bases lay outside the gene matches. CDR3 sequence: CASSSSGQGIPRNTIYF. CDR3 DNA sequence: TGTGCCAGCTCATCGTCTGGACAGGGGATTCCAAGAAACACCATATATTTT.

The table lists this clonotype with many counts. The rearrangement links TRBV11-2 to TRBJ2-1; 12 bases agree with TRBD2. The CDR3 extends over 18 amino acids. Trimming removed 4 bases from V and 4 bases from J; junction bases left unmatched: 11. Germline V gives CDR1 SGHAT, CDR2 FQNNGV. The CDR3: CASSSLPSGRGLYNEQFF. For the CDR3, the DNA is TGTGCCAGCAGCTCGCTCCCTAGCGGGAGGGGGCTTTACAATGAGCAGTTCTTC. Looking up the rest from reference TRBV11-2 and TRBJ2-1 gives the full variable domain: EAGVAQSPRYKIIEKRQSVAFWCNPISGHATLYWYQQILGQGPKLLIQFQNNGVVDDSQLPKDRFSAERLKGVDSTLKIQPAKLEDSAVYLCASSSLPSGRGLYNEQFFGPGTRLTVL.

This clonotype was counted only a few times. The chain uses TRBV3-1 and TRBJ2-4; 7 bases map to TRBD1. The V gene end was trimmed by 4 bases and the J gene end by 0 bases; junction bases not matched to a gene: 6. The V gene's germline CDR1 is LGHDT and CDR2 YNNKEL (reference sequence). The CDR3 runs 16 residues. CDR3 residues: CASSPRGPLAKNIQYF. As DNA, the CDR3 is TGTGCCAGCAGCCCTAGGGGGCCCCTAGCCAAAAACATTCAGTACTTC.

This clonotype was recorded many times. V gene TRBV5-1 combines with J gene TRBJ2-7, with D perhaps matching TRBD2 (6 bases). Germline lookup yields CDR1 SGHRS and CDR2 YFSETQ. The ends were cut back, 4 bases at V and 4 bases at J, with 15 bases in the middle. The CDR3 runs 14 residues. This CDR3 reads CASSQDGGEYEQYV. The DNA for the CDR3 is TGCGCCAGCAGCCAAGACGGGGGTGAGTACGAGCAGTACGTC.

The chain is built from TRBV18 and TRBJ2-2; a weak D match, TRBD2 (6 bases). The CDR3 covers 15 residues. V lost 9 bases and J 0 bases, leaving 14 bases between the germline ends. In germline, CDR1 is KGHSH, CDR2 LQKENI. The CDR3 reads CASSYSGPNTGELFF. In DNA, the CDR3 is TGTGCCAGTTCCTATAGCGGACCGAACACCGGGGAGCTGTTTTTT.

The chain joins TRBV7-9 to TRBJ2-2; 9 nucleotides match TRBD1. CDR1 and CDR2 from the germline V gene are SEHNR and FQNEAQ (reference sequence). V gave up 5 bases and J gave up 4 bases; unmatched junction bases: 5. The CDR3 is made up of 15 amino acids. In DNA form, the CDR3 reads TGTGCCAGCAGCGCCCGGGACAGGGTCACCGGGGAGCTGTTTTTT. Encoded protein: CASSARDRVTGELFF.

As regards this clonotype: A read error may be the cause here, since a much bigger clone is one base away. The CDR3 reads CASSATGQNTKAFF. The CDR3 nucleotides read TGTGCCAGCAGTGCGACAGGACAAAACACTAAAGCTTTCTTT. The V and J genes are TRBV6-5 and TRBJ1-1, with TRBD1 as a possible D gene (6 bases). Germline loops: CDR1 MNHEY, CDR2 SVGAGI. This CDR3 spans 14 amino acids.

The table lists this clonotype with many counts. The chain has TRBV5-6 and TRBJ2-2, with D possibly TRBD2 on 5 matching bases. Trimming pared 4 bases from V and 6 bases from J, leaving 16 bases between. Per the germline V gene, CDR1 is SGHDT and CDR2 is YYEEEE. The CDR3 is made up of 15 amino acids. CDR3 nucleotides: TGTGCCAGCAGCCAGGAAGGGAGTTTCGCCGGGGAGCTGTTTTTT. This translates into CASSQEGSFAGELFF.

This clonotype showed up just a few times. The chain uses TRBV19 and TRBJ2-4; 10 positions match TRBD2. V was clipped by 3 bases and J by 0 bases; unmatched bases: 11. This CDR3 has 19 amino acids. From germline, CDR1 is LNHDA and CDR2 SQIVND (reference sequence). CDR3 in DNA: TGTGCCAGTAGTATTCGGACTAGCGGAGCAATTTTAGCCAAAAACATTCAGTACTTC. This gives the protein CASSIRTSGAILAKNIQYF.

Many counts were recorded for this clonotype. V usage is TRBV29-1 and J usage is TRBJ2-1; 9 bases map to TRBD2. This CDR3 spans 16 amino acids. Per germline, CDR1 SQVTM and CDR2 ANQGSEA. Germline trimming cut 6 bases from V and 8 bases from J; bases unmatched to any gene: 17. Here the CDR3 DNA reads TGCAGCGTCGCCAACGTAGCGGGAGTCGTCGGGGATGAGCAGTTCTTC. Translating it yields CSVANVAGVVGDEQFF.

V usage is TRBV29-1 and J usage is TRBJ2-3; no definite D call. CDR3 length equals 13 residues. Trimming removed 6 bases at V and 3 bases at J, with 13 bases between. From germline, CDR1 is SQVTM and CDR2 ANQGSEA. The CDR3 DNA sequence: TGCAGCGTCGAGGTCTCGGGTACAGATACGCAGTATTTT. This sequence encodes CSVEVSGTDTQYF.

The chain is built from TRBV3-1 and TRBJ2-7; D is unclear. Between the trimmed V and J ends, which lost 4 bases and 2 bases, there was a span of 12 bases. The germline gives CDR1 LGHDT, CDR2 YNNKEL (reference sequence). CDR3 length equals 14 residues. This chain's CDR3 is CASSLTHGPYEQYF. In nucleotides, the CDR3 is TGTGCCAGCAGCCTTACTCACGGACCCTACGAGCAGTACTTC.

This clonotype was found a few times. In nucleotides, the CDR3 is TGTGCCAGCAGCTCGCACCCTAGCGGGAGGCCCGGGGAGCTGTTTTTT. It yields the protein CASSSHPSGRPGELFF. The V and J genes are TRBV11-2 and TRBJ2-2; 11 nucleotides line up with TRBD2. This CDR3 spans 16 amino acids. The ends lost 4 bases at V and 6 bases at J; junction bases unmatched: 7. CDR1 SGHAT and CDR2 FQNNGV come from the germline V gene. The entire variable domain, with the rest obtained from reference TRBV11-2 and TRBJ2-2, is as follows: EAGVAQSPRYKIIEKRQSVAFWCNPISGHATLYWYQQILGQGPKLLIQFQNNGVVDDSQLPKDRFSAERLKGVDSTLKIQPAKLEDSAVYLCASSSHPSGRPGELFFGEGSRLTVL.

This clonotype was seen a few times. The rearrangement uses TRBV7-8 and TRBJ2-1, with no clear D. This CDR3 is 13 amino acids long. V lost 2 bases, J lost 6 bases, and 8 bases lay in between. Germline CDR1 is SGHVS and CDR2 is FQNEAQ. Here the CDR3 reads CASSLSTPNEQFF. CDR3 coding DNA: TGTGCCAGCAGCTTATCAACTCCCAATGAGCAGTTCTTC.

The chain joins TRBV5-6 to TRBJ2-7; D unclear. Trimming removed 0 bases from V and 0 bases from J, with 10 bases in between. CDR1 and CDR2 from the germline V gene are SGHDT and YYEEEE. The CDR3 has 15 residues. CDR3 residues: CASSLAVWGSYEQYF. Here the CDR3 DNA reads TGTGCCAGCAGCTTGGCCGTATGGGGCTCCTACGAGCAGTACTTC.

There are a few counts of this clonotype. This CDR3 reads CASSPLRTVNTEAFF. CDR3 nucleotides: TGTGCCAGCAGCCCGCTCCGGACAGTAAACACTGAAGCTTTCTTT. The chain couples TRBV7-8 to TRBJ1-1, with D perhaps matching TRBD1 (6 bases). Germline V gene data show CDR1 as SGHVS and CDR2 as FQNEAQ. Trimming removed 5 bases from V and 2 bases from J, with 15 bases in between. The CDR3 is made up of 15 amino acids. The whole variable domain, filled in from reference TRBV7-8 and TRBJ1-1, reads GAGVSQSPRYKVAKRGQDVALRCDPISGHVSLFWYQQALGQGPEFLTYFQNEAQLDKSGLPSDRFFAERPEGSVSTLKIQRTQQEDSAVYLCASSPLRTVNTEAFFGQGTRLTVV.

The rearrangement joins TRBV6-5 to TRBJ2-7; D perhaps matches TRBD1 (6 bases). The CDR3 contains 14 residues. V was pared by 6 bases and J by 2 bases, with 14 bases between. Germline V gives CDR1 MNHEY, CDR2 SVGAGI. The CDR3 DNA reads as TGTGCCAGCAGGATGGCGGCAGGGGCCTACGAGCAGTACGTC. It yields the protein CASRMAAGAYEQYV.